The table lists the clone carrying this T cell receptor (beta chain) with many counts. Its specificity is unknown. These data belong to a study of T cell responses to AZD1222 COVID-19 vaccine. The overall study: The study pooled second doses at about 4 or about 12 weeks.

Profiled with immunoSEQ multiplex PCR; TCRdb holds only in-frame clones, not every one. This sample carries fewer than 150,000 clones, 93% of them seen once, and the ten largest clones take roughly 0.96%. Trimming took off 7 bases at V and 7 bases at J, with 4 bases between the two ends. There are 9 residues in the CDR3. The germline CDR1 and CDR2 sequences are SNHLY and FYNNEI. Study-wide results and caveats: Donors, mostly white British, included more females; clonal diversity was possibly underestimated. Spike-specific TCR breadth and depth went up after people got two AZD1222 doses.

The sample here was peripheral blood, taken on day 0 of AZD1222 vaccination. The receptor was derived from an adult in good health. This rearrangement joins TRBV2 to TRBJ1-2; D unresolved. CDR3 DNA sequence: TGTGCCAGCAAGGGTGGCTACACCTTC. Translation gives CASKGGYTF. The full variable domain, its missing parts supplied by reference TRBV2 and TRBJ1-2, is EPEVTQTPSHQVTQMGQEVILRCVPISNHLYFYWYRQILGQKVEFLVSFYNNEISEKSEIFDDQFSVERPDGSNFTLKIRSTKLEDSAMYFCASKGGYTFGSGTRLTVV.